These T cell receptor beta chains were read from a single sample in a study of shared clonotypes between healthy human individuals. TCRdb's copy holds only in-frame clones and misses some; the assay was immunoSEQ multiplex PCR. In the table there are about 2.3 million clones, roughly 92% of which are singletons. The sequenced sample consisted of naive CD4+ T cells from PBMCs. These receptors were collected from a man between 18 and 35 years old in good health. Some clones in this sample may be carry-over from other donors' samples. The CDR3 runs from the conserved cysteine through the conserved F or W. D genes are given only for firm matches. Where a row states a size, it is once, few, many or the class of an expanded clone; other rows omit it.

clone_size d_call j_call v_call cdr3_nt cdr3_aa
once NA TRBJ1-2 TRBV9 TGTGCCAGCAGCGTAGGGACCACTGCTCCCGATGGCTACACCTTC CASSVGTTAPDGYTF
NA NA TRBJ1-2 TRBV27 TGTGCCAGCAGTTTACGTCCGGACCTTTATGGCTACACCTTC CASSLRPDLYGYTF
NA TRBD2 TRBJ2-3 TRBV2 TGTGCCAGCAACCCCGGGACTAGCGGCGGAGATACGCAGTATTTT CASNPGTSGGDTQYF
NA NA TRBJ2-5 TRBV4-3 TGCGCCAGCAGCCAAGACGTCCGCGAGGCCCAGTACTTC CASSQDVREAQYF
NA TRBD2 TRBJ2-1 TRBV6-4 TGTGCCAGCAGAGGGATAGCGGGAAGGACGGGCGAGCAGTTCTTC CASRGIAGRTGEQFF
NA NA TRBJ2-2 TRBV18 TGTGCCAGCTCACCACTGAGCACGGCCACCGGGGAGCTGTTTTTT CASSPLSTATGELFF
NA TRBD1 TRBJ2-2 TRBV5-4 TGTGCCAGCAGCCGGGACAGGGGGCTCACCGGGGAGCTGTTTTTT CASSRDRGLTGELFF
NA NA TRBJ2-5 TRBV5-1 TGCGCCAGCACGATCCAGGACCCCTGGCAGGAGACCCAGTACTTC CASTIQDPWQETQYF
NA NA TRBJ2-7 TRBV11-1 TGTGCCAGCAGCTTAGATTCCGACGAGCAGTACTTC CASSLDSDEQYF
NA TRBD1 TRBJ2-1 TRBV30 TGTGCCTGGACTGACAGGGGAGGAGGCAATGAGCAGTTCTTC CAWTDRGGGNEQFF
NA NA TRBJ1-1 TRBV28 TGTGCCAGCAGTTCTTTCCCTGAAGCTTTCTTT CASSSFPEAFF
NA NA TRBJ2-7 TRBV5-1 TGCGCCAGCAGCCTCCCCGATCACTCCTACGAGCAGTACTTC CASSLPDHSYEQYF
NA NA TRBJ1-1 TRBV5-1 TGCGCCTCCCAAAGGGAGCCCGGCGGGAACACTGAAGCTTTCTTT CASQREPGGNTEAFF
NA NA TRBJ1-4 TRBV10-2 TGCGCCAGCAGTGAGTCCCGAGCCAAAAATGAAAAACTGTTTTTT CASSESRAKNEKLFF
NA NA TRBJ2-3 TRBV29-1 TGCAGCTTAACGGAGGGCACAGATACGCAGTATTTT CSLTEGTDTQYF
NA TRBD2 TRBJ2-1 TRBV19 TGTGCCAGTAGTGTGGGACTAGCGGGAGCAGGTGAGCAGTTCTTC CASSVGLAGAGEQFF
NA NA TRBJ1-1 TRBV7-9 TGTGCCAGCAGCCAGAAGAACACTGAAGCTTTCTTT CASSQKNTEAFF
NA TRBD2 TRBJ2-7 TRBV5-1 TGCGCCAGCAGCTTGGGACTAGCGGAGATATACGAGCAGTACTTC CASSLGLAEIYEQYF
once NA TRBJ2-7 TRBV5-1 TGCGCCAGCAGCCGGTTTGGGGAAACCTACGAGCAGTACTTC CASSRFGETYEQYF
NA NA TRBJ1-1 TRBV28 TGTGCCAGCAGTTTTCCCCTCGGGGGAGGAGAAGCTTTCTTT CASSFPLGGGEAFF
NA NA TRBJ2-7 TRBV4-3 TGCGCCAGCAGCCTAAACCTTGGGGGCGATTCCCACGAGCAGTACTTC CASSLNLGGDSHEQYF
NA NA TRBJ2-1 TRBV10-3 TGTGCCACACAGCTCCCGGGATTCAATGAGCAGTTCTTC CATQLPGFNEQFF
NA NA TRBJ1-1 TRBV6-6 TGTGCCAGCAGTCGACCGGGGGGTGGGAACACTGAAGCTTTCTTT CASSRPGGGNTEAFF
NA NA TRBJ1-1 TRBV2 TGTGCCAGCAGTGAAAGGCGTCCGGTTTACACTGAAGCTTTCTTT CASSERRPVYTEAFF
NA TRBD2 TRBJ2-7 TRBV6-6 TGTGCCAGCAGTTATGAGGCTAGCGGGACTATCGAGCAGTACTTC CASSYEASGTIEQYF
NA TRBD1 TRBJ2-7 TRBV15 TGTGCCACCAGCAGAGCTAAGACAGGGACCTACGAGCAGTACTTC CATSRAKTGTYEQYF
few NA TRBJ1-5 TRBV2 TGTGCCAGCAGTGATGGCAGGGGAAATCAGCCCCAGCATTTT CASSDGRGNQPQHF
NA NA TRBJ2-1 TRBV6-5 TGTGCCAGCAGTTACGGGTTTGGGCCGGAGCAGTTCTTC CASSYGFGPEQFF
NA NA TRBJ1-2 TRBV28 TGTGCCAGCAGTTTAGGGGGGAACTACTATGGCTACACCTTC CASSLGGNYYGYTF
NA NA TRBJ1-4 TRBV5-8 TGTGCCAGCAGCTTTGAGGAGGGGCGAAAACTGTTTTTT CASSFEEGRKLFF
NA TRBD2 TRBJ2-2 TRBV5-1 TGCGCCAGCAGCAAGACTAGCGGGAGGGAGAACACCGGGGAGCTGTTTTTT CASSKTSGRENTGELFF
NA NA TRBJ1-1 TRBV5-1 TGCGCCAGCAGCTTGGTGTCCGGGTCGAACACTGAAGCTTTCTTT CASSLVSGSNTEAFF
NA NA TRBJ2-7 TRBV7-2 TGTGCCAGCAGCTTAAGTGGGGGGTACTTATACGAGCAGTACTTC CASSLSGGYLYEQYF
NA NA TRBJ1-3 TRBV7-8 TGTGCCACCCAGTATGCGGACACCATATATTTT CATQYADTIYF
NA NA TRBJ1-2 TRBV5-1 TGCGCCAGCAGCGCGGAGGGTGGCTACACCTTC CASSAEGGYTF
NA NA TRBJ2-2 TRBV7-9 TGTGCCAGCAGCTTAGTCGTGCCCGGGGAGCTGTTTTTT CASSLVVPGELFF
NA NA TRBJ1-2 TRBV30 TGTGCCTGGAGTGTGGGTCACAACTATGGCTACACCTTC CAWSVGHNYGYTF
once TRBD2 TRBJ2-3 TRBV9 TGTGCCAGCAGCCCAGGGACTAGGTCAGATACGCAGTATTTT CASSPGTRSDTQYF
once TRBD1 TRBJ1-2 TRBV27 TGTGCCAGCAGACAGGGGCAGGGCGATGGCTACACCTTC CASRQGQGDGYTF
NA NA TRBJ2-7 TRBV29-1 TGCAGCGGGCTCGTTGGGGACGAGCAGTACTTC CSGLVGDEQYF
NA NA TRBJ1-4 TRBV27 TGTGCCAGCAGTACCCGGGACCTCACTAATGAAAAACTGTTTTTT CASSTRDLTNEKLFF
NA TRBD2 TRBJ2-7 TRBV7-9 TGTGCCAGCAGCTCGCTAGCGGGAACCATAGCCGGATCCTACGAGCAGTACTTC CASSSLAGTIAGSYEQYF
NA NA TRBJ2-3 TRBV27 TGTGCCAGCAGTGGATCTAGCACAGATACGCAGTATTTT CASSGSSTDTQYF
NA NA TRBJ1-2 TRBV5-1 TGCGCCAGCAGCTTGGAGGTAACAGGGCATGGCTACACCTTC CASSLEVTGHGYTF
NA NA TRBJ2-1 TRBV18 TGTGCCAGCTCACCCCCTCAGCGGTTACGCGGTGAGCAGTTCTTC CASSPPQRLRGEQFF
NA NA TRBJ2-5 TRBV28 TGTGCCAGCAGTCCCGGGACCGCCCCAGAGACCCAGTACTTC CASSPGTAPETQYF
NA NA TRBJ1-1 TRBV29-1 TGCAGCGCTGGGGGATCAGGGGTACGGCAGGAGGCTTTCTTT CSAGGSGVRQEAFF
NA TRBD2 TRBJ2-7 TRBV2 TGTGCCAGCAGTTCTAGCGGGAGGTACTCCTACGAGCAGTACTTC CASSSSGRYSYEQYF
NA TRBD2 TRBJ2-3 TRBV5-1 TGCGCCAGCAGCTCAGAGACTAGCGCAGATACGCAGTATTTT CASSSETSADTQYF
NA NA TRBJ1-4 TRBV7-3 TGTGCCAGCAGCCTGGGACTTGGCGAAAAACTGTTTTTT CASSLGLGEKLFF